Sequencing of this T cell receptor beta chain was carried out in a study of HIV-infected patients and healthy controls. The CDR3 loop spans 13 amino acids. The germline V and J ends were trimmed by 2 bases and 4 bases, with 9 bases remaining between them. Germline V CDR1 and CDR2: SGDLS, YYNGEE. TCRdb reanalysed the 5' RACE reads using MiXCR and keeps one entry per CDR3 protein. The data hold some 19,000 distinct CDR3 sequences, with about a sixth observed a single time. Sequencing used CD8+ T cells from blood. The V gene is TRBV9, the J gene TRBJ1-1; possibly TRBD1 for D (6 bases). This clonotype originated in a human donor in good health. The CDR3 loop reads CASSVGASTEAFF. The CDR3 nucleotides read TGTGCCAGCAGCGTGGGGGCTAGCACTGAAGCTTTCTTT. The variable domain in full, with the rest retrieved from reference TRBV9 and TRBJ1-1, is DSGVTQTPKHLITATGQRVTLRCSPRSGDLSVYWYQQSLDQGLQFLIQYYNGEERAKGNILERFSAQQFPDLHSELNLSSLELGDSALYFCASSVGASTEAFFGQGTRLTVV.